Below, 24 T cell receptor beta chains from the same sample are listed, as sequenced in a study of T cell changes during pregnancy in multiple sclerosis. Libraries were prepared by immunoSEQ multiplex PCR; TCRdb keeps only in-frame clonotypes and omits some of them. The table lists 45,000 to 60,000 clones, about 90% of them singletons. The sample was CD4+ T cells from peripheral blood mononuclear cells, taken in the second trimester of pregnancy. Receptor source: a female donor with multiple sclerosis, enrolled in a pregnancy study.

The gene calls are TRBV10-1 and TRBJ2-1, with a weak D call TRBD1 (5 bases). Per germline, CDR1 WNHNN and CDR2 SYGVQD (reference sequence). With 0 bases removed from V and 8 bases from J, the gap between germline ends came to 14 bases. This CDR3 comprises 15 residues. The CDR3 DNA follows: TGCGCCAGCAGTGAGTCAGGGGTCCGCTCCGATGAGCAGTTCTTC. As protein: CASSESGVRSDEQFF.

The rearrangement joins TRBV27 to TRBJ1-5; unclear D gene. V dropped 8 bases and J dropped 0 bases, with 8 bases sitting between them. Looked up from germline, CDR1 is MNHEY and CDR2 is SMNVEV (reference sequence). The CDR3 has 13 amino acids. In DNA form, the CDR3 reads TGTGCCAGCCGTCAGTATAGCAATCAGCCCCAGCATTTT. Translating it yields CASRQYSNQPQHF.

This chain connects TRBV5-1 to TRBJ1-3; TRBD1 matches at 9 bases. The germline gives CDR1 SGHRS, CDR2 YFSETQ. This CDR3 spans 14 amino acids. Losses at the gene ends were 5 bases for V and 2 bases for J; bases not matched to a gene: 2. CDR3 in DNA: TGCGCCAGCAGGGGGGACAGGGCTGGAAACACCATATATTTT. Translated: CASRGDRAGNTIYF.

The rearrangement uses TRBV5-1 and TRBJ2-2; 9 nucleotides align to TRBD2. V lost 1 base and J lost 8; bases outside the gene matches: 3. This CDR3 is built from 14 residues. The germline CDR1 and CDR2 sequences are SGHRS and YFSETQ. CDR3 sequence reads: CASSLRTSDGELFF. The CDR3 nucleotides read TGCGCCAGCAGCTTGAGGACTAGCGATGGGGAGCTGTTTTTT.

In this sample, this clone turned up a few times. The rearrangement links TRBV11-2 to TRBJ1-4; 9 bases agree with TRBD1. The CDR3 contains 17 residues. Germline CDR1 SGHAT, CDR2 FQNNGV. With V trimmed by 5 bases and J by 1 base, 8 bases remained unmatched. CDR3 nucleotide sequence: TGTGCCAGCAGCGGTCGACAGGGGGTGTTAACTAATGAAAAACTGTTTTTT. This sequence encodes CASSGRQGVLTNEKLFF.

This clone was seen just once. The chain uses TRBV21-1 and TRBJ2-5; no check of the table's D call, TRBD1, against the DNA was made. TRBV21-1 is designated a pseudogene. The CDR3 is 14 residues long. CDR3 in DNA: TGTGCCAGCAGCAAGGACAGGGTCCAAGAGACCCAGTACTTC. This encodes CASSKDRVQETQYF.

V and J are TRBV18 and TRBJ2-1; TRBD1 matches at 11 bases. This CDR3 has 18 amino acids. CDR1 is KGHSH and CDR2 is LQKENI in the germline V gene. With V trimmed by 4 bases and J by 8 bases, 16 bases remained unmatched. CDR3 coding DNA: TGTGCCAGCTCACGTGGACAGGGGGCGACTAGCCCTTTGGATGAGCAGTTCTTC. Translating gives CASSRGQGATSPLDEQFF.

The chain recombines TRBV30 with TRBJ1-3; a possible D gene is TRBD1 (5 bases). V lost 2 bases and J 0 bases, leaving 11 bases between the germline ends. The CDR3 totals 15 residues. Germline CDR1 and CDR2: GTSNPN and SVGIG (reference sequence). The CDR3 DNA follows: TGTGCCTGGAGTAGAGGGACTCCCTCTGGAAACACCATATATTTT. Translated, it gives CAWSRGTPSGNTIYF.

The chain is built from TRBV4-2 and TRBJ1-6; TRBD1 agrees at 7 bases. Germline CDR1 and CDR2: LGHNA and YNFKEQ. V lost 2 bases, J lost 1 base, and 8 bases stayed unmatched. The CDR3 runs to 18 residues. The CDR3 spells CASSQQTGVGSYNSPLHF. CDR3 DNA: TGTGCCAGCAGCCAACAAACAGGGGTGGGGTCCTATAATTCACCCCTCCACTTT.

The rearrangement joins TRBV25-1 to TRBJ1-1; a weak D match, TRBD1 (6 bases). The CDR3 spans 11 residues. In germline, CDR1 is MGHDK, CDR2 SYGVNS. The V end was cut by 6 bases, the J end by 6 bases, with 8 bases between. CDR3 residues: CASRGTSEAFF. The CDR3 DNA reads as TGTGCCAGCAGAGGGACATCTGAAGCTTTCTTT.

This clone was observed a few times. V gene TRBV30 combines with J gene TRBJ1-1; D is ambiguous. The CDR3 contains 12 residues. CDR1 is GTSNPN, CDR2 SVGIG, per germline (reference sequence). The V end was cut by 2 bases, the J end by 3 bases, with 7 bases between. The chain's CDR3 is CAWSKLHTEAFF. Written as DNA, the CDR3 is TGTGCCTGGAGTAAACTCCACACTGAAGCTTTCTTT.

The chain links TRBV4-2 to TRBJ1-5, with 7 bases fitting TRBD1. V shed 0 bases and J 4 bases; nucleotides not matched to a gene: 6. This CDR3 region has 16 residues. The V gene's germline CDR1 is LGHNA and CDR2 YNFKEQ. DNA for the CDR3: TGTGCCAGCAGCCAAGATGGACAGGCCGAAAATCAGCCCCAGCATTTT. It translates to CASSQDGQAENQPQHF.

The chain couples TRBV5-6 to TRBJ2-3; 7 positions match TRBD1. V lost 4 bases to trimming and J lost 0 bases; unmatched junction nucleotides: 8. Germline V CDR1 and CDR2: SGHDT, YYEEEE. The CDR3 is made up of 16 amino acids. The CDR3 DNA reads as TGTGCCAGCAGCGACCTAAGGGGGCGCAGCACAGATACGCAGTATTTT. This gives the protein CASSDLRGRSTDTQYF.

This clone was detected a few times. The CDR3 spells CAWSVSGLNQPQHF. DNA for the CDR3: TGTGCCTGGAGTGTGTCGGGATTGAATCAGCCCCAGCATTTT. The chain carries TRBV30 and TRBJ1-5; D is undetermined. The V gene's germline CDR1 is GTSNPN and CDR2 SVGIG (reference sequence). The CDR3 length is 14 residues. V lost 0 bases and J lost 4, with 10 bases in between.

This chain uses TRBV5-1 with TRBJ2-1; a possible D gene is TRBD2 (5 bases). The CDR3 contains 15 residues. V gave up 3 bases and J gave up 5 bases, with 15 bases separating them. From germline, CDR1 is SGHRS and CDR2 YFSETQ. The DNA for the CDR3 is TGCGCCAGCAGCTCCACTTCGGGGATTCACAATGAGCAGTTCTTC. Translated: CASSSTSGIHNEQFF.

This chain links TRBV5-5 with TRBJ1-4; D is possibly TRBD1 (5 bases). The V and J ends lost 2 bases and 7 bases respectively, with 12 bases between them. The CDR3 spans 14 residues. Germline CDR1 and CDR2: SGHKS and YYEKEE (reference sequence). The CDR3 loop reads CASSLQVLREKLFF. CDR3 bases: TGTGCCAGCAGCTTACAGGTTCTTCGTGAAAAACTGTTTTTT.

V gene TRBV4-1 combines with J gene TRBJ1-1; maybe TRBD1 (5 bases). The V gene lost 2 bases and the J gene lost 1 base, with 8 bases spanning the gap. Germline CDR1 is MGHRA and CDR2 is YSYEKL. The CDR3 runs 14 residues. The CDR3 loop reads CASSQPTGNTEAFF. For the CDR3, the DNA is TGCGCCAGCAGCCAACCTACAGGGAACACTGAAGCTTTCTTT.

This sequence joins TRBV30 and TRBJ2-7; D uncertain. V was cut by 5 bases and J by 2 bases, with 10 bases left in between. The germline V gene has CDR1 GTSNPN and CDR2 SVGIG (reference sequence). The CDR3 runs to 12 residues. The CDR3 DNA sequence: TGTGCCTGGGAATCTAGGCCCTACGAGCAGTACTTC. Protein product: CAWESRPYEQYF.

In this sample, this clone turned up once. The rearrangement links TRBV7-9 to TRBJ2-2; D is ambiguous. Germline V gene data show CDR1 as SEHNR and CDR2 as FQNEAQ (reference sequence). The CDR3 runs to 16 residues. V was clipped by 1 base and J by 0 bases, with 9 bases between them. The CDR3 is CASSLGLAPNTGELFF. CDR3 nucleotides: TGTGCCAGCAGCTTAGGACTTGCCCCGAACACCGGGGAGCTGTTTTTT.

V usage is TRBV27 and J usage is TRBJ1-1, with 12 bases that match TRBD1. Germline V gives CDR1 MNHEY, CDR2 SMNVEV (reference sequence). V trimming: 5 bases; J trimming: 6 bases; junction bases outside the gene matches: 7. The CDR3 has 15 amino acids. CDR3 bases: TGTGCCAGCAGTCCTCGGGACAGGGGGCTGGCTGAAGCTTTCTTT. Its protein product is CASSPRDRGLAEAFF.

This chain uses TRBV6-1 with TRBJ1-1; 8 nucleotides match TRBD1. Germline V lookup: CDR1 MNHNS, CDR2 SASEGT. The CDR3 extends over 15 amino acids. The ends lost 6 bases at V and 4 bases at J; junction bases unmatched: 10. CDR3 residues: CASRKTGEGGTEAFF. The DNA for the CDR3 is TGTGCCAGCAGAAAGACAGGGGAAGGGGGCACTGAAGCTTTCTTT.

This clone is a singleton in its sample. The J gene is TRBJ1-1, the V gene TRBV7-9, with D tentatively TRBD1 (5 bases). Trimming took off 2 bases at V and 6 bases at J, with 10 bases between the two ends. This CDR3 has 13 residues. Germline CDR1 is SEHNR and CDR2 is FQNEAQ (reference sequence). The CDR3 sequence is CASSLKTQAEAFF. CDR3 nucleotides: TGTGCCAGCAGCTTAAAAACACAGGCTGAAGCTTTCTTT.

The V and J genes are TRBV7-8 and TRBJ1-5, with D maybe TRBD1 (5 bases). This CDR3 region has 13 residues. Trimming took off 3 bases at V and 5 bases at J, with 8 bases between the two ends. Germline V gene data show CDR1 as SGHVS and CDR2 as FQNEAQ. Here the CDR3 DNA reads TGTGCCAGCAGCTTGACAGCAGATCAGCCCCAGCATTTT. It yields the protein CASSLTADQPQHF.

This sequence joins TRBV5-1 and TRBJ2-3, with D tentatively TRBD2 (6 bases). CDR1 is SGHRS, CDR2 YFSETQ, per germline. There are 15 residues in the CDR3. V was clipped by 0 bases and J by 2 bases, with 10 bases between them. DNA of the CDR3: TGCGCCAGCAGCTTGGAACTAGCTTCCACAGATACGCAGTATTTT. Protein product: CASSLELASTDTQYF.